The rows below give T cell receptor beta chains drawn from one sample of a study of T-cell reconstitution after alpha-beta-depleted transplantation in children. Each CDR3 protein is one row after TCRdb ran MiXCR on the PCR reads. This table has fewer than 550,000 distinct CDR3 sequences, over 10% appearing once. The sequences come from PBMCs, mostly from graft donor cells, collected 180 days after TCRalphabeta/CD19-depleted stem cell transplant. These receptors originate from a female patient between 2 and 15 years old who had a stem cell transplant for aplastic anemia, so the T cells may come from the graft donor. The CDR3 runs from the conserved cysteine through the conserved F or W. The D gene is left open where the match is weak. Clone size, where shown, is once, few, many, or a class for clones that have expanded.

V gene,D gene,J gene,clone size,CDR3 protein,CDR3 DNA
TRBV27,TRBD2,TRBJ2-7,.,CASSLRSGRSVSPRREQYF,TGTGCCAGCAGTTTAAGAAGCGGGAGAAGTGTTTCGCCGCGCCGCGAGCAGTACTTC
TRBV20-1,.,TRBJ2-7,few,CSARDVLSAYEQYF,TGCAGTGCTAGAGATGTCTTGAGTGCATACGAGCAGTACTTC
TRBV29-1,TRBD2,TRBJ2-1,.,CSVEIFGWLAVYNEQFF,TGCAGCGTTGAGATCTTTGGTTGGCTAGCGGTTTACAATGAGCAGTTCTTC
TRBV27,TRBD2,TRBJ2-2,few,CASSFLRPGLGNTGELFF,TGTGCCAGCAGTTTCCTTAGACCGGGACTAGGCAACACCGGGGAGCTGTTTTTT
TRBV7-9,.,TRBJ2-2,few,CASSLMGTVAGELFF,TGTGCCAGCAGCTTAATGGGGACTGTTGCCGGGGAGCTGTTTTTT
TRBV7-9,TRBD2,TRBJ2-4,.,CASSLVRGGIAKNIQYF,TGTGCCAGCAGCTTAGTGCGGGGGGGAATAGCCAAAAACATTCAGTACTTC
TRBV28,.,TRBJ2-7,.,CASSLGPGYPYEQYF,TGTGCCAGCAGTTTGGGGCCCGGGTACCCCTACGAGCAGTACTTC
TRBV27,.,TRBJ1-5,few,CASSSLRAARPQHF,TGTGCCAGCAGTTCCCTCCGGGCCGCGAGGCCCCAGCATTTT
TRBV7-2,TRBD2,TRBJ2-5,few,CASSSLTSGRHQETQYF,TGTGCCAGCAGCTCCCTGACTAGCGGGAGGCACCAAGAGACCCAGTACTTC
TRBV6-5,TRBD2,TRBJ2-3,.,CASSSRTSPITDTQYF,TGTGCCAGCAGTTCACGGACTAGCCCCATCACAGATACGCAGTATTTT
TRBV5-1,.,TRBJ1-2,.,CASSLVYEGMDGYTF,TGCGCCAGCAGCTTGGTATATGAGGGAATGGATGGCTACACCTTC
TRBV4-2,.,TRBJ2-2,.,CASSLPAGGPSNTGELFF,TGTGCCAGCAGCCTCCCCGCCGGGGGGCCTTCGAACACCGGGGAGCTGTTTTTT
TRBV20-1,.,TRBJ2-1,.,CSASDHSYNEQFF,TGCAGTGCTAGCGACCACTCCTACAATGAGCAGTTCTTC
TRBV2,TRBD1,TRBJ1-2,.,CASSEALGRRTGVGYGYTF,TGTGCCAGCAGTGAAGCGCTGGGGCGAAGGACAGGGGTCGGCTATGGCTACACCTTC
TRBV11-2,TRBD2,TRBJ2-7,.,CASSLEGLAGKVSYEQYF,TGTGCCAGCAGCTTAGAGGGACTAGCGGGAAAAGTCTCCTACGAGCAGTACTTC
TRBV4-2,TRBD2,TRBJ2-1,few,CASSQDTSGRPYNEQFF,TGTGCCAGCAGCCAGGACACTAGCGGGAGGCCCTACAATGAGCAGTTCTTC
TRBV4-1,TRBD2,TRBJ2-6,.,CASSRNTLAGLSGANVLTF,TGCGCCAGCAGCCGCAACACGCTAGCGGGCCTCTCTGGGGCCAACGTCCTGACTTTC
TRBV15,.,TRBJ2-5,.,CATSRERPSPDSQYF,TGTGCCACCAGCAGAGAGAGGCCCTCCCCGGATTCCCAGTACTTC
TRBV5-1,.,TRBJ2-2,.,CASSPSGQNTGELFF,TGCGCCAGCAGCCCCAGCGGGCAGAACACCGGGGAGCTGTTTTTT
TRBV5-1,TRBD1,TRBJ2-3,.,CASSFARDRGEYF,TGCGCCAGCAGCTTTGCCCGGGACAGGGGCGAGTATTTT
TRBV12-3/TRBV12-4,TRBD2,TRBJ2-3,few,CASSLLAGGPRDTQYF,TGTGCCAGCAGCCTCTTAGCGGGAGGGCCCAGAGATACGCAGTATTTT
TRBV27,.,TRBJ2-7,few,CASSLDSRGSYEQYF,TGTGCCAGCAGTTTGGACTCTAGGGGCTCTTACGAGCAGTACTTC
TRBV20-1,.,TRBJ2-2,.,CSARHPIATGELFF,TGCAGTGCTAGGCACCCAATAGCGACCGGGGAGCTGTTTTTT
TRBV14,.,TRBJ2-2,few,CASSQEPRGLGGELFF,TGTGCCAGCAGCCAAGAACCTCGCGGGCTTGGCGGGGAGCTGTTTTTT
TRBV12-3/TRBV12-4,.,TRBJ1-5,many,CASSSMHNQPQHF,TGTGCCAGCAGTTCTATGCATAATCAGCCCCAGCATTTT
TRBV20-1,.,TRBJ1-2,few,CSASRPDYGYTF,TGCAGTGCTAGCCGTCCGGACTATGGCTACACCTTC
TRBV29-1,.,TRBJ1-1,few,CSVVRSMNTEAFF,TGCAGCGTTGTGAGATCTATGAACACTGAAGCTTTCTTT
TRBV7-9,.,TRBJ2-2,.,CASSFADRPGELFF,TGTGCCAGCAGCTTCGCGGATCGCCCCGGGGAGCTGTTTTTT
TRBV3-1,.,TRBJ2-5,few,CASSQDPGNQETQYF,TGTGCCAGCAGCCAAGATCCAGGGAACCAAGAGACCCAGTACTTC
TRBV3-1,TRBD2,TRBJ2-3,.,CASSHRLAAPRSTDTQYF,TGTGCCAGCAGCCATCGACTAGCGGCCCCAAGGAGCACAGATACGCAGTATTTT
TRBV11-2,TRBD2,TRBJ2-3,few,CASSPQWDYFRAPTDTQYF,TGTGCCAGCAGCCCTCAATGGGACTATTTCCGAGCCCCCACAGATACGCAGTATTTT
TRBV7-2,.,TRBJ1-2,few,CASSLKQGVGYGYTF,TGTGCCAGCAGCTTGAAACAGGGAGTAGGGTATGGCTACACCTTC
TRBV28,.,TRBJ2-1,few,CASGGGSSHQFF,TGTGCCAGCGGGGGTGGGTCTAGTCACCAGTTCTTC
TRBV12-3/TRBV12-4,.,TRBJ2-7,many,CASSLLTASYEQYF,TGTGCCAGCAGCCTCTTAACAGCTTCCTACGAGCAGTACTTC
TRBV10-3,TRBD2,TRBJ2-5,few,CAIGRLAGEETQYF,TGTGCCATCGGGCGACTAGCGGGAGAAGAGACCCAGTACTTC
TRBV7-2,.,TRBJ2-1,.,CASSLVPSVGNEQFF,TGTGCCAGCAGCTTAGTGCCGTCAGTGGGGAATGAGCAGTTCTTC
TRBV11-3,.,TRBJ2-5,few,CASSFDKDTLQETQYF,TGTGCCAGCAGCTTTGACAAGGACACTCTCCAAGAGACCCAGTACTTC
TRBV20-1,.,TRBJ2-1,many,CSAGAAGTNVYNEQFF,TGCAGTGCGGGGGCCGCGGGGACGAATGTCTACAATGAGCAGTTCTTC
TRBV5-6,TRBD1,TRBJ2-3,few,CASTLRAWDRRRDTQYF,TGTGCCAGCACCCTGCGGGCTTGGGACAGAAGAAGAGATACGCAGTATTTT
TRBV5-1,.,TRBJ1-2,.,CASSLGRRTSGYTF,TGCGCCAGCAGCTTGGGGCGGAGGACCAGCGGCTACACCTTC
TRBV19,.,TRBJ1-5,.,CASSIPGLGNQPQHF,TGTGCCAGTAGTATCCCGGGGTTAGGCAATCAGCCCCAGCATTTT
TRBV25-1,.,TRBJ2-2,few,CASSEWTDNTGELFF,TGTGCCAGCAGTGAATGGACAGATAACACCGGGGAGCTGTTTTTT
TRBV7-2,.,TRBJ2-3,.,CASSLLRYSTDTQYF,TGTGCCAGCAGCTTACTCCGATATAGCACAGATACGCAGTATTTT
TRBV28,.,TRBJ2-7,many,CASTPRNPPYEQYF,TGTGCCAGCACCCCCAGGAACCCCCCCTACGAGCAGTACTTC
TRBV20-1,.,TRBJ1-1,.,CSARDPATNTEAFF,TGCAGTGCTAGAGACCCCGCAACGAACACTGAAGCTTTCTTT
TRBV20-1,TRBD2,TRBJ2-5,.,CSASRGSGNQETQYF,TGCAGTGCTAGCCGCGGTAGCGGGAACCAAGAGACCCAGTACTTC
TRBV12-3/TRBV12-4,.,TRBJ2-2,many,CASTPRGGWNTGELFF,TGTGCCAGCACTCCCAGGGGGGGGTGGAACACCGGGGAGCTGTTTTTT
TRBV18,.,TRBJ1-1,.,CASSQASNTEAFF,TGTGCCAGCTCTCAGGCCTCAAACACTGAAGCTTTCTTT
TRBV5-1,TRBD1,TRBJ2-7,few,CASSLYRDRVDEQYF,TGCGCCAGCAGCTTGTACCGGGACAGAGTTGACGAGCAGTACTTC
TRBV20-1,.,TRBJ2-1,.,CSARDRSSTYNEQFF,TGCAGTGCTAGAGATCGGTCGTCCACCTACAATGAGCAGTTCTTC
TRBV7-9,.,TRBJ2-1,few,CASSFRDPTYNEQFF,TGTGCCAGCAGCTTCCGGGACCCAACCTACAATGAGCAGTTCTTC
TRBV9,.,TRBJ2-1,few,CASSATEVRGDEQFF,TGTGCCAGCAGCGCGACGGAGGTCCGGGGCGATGAGCAGTTCTTC
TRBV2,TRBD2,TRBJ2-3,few,CASRLTELAGATDTQYF,TGTGCCAGCAGACTCACCGAACTAGCGGGAGCTACAGATACGCAGTATTTT
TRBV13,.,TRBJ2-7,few,CASSSDRVGTYEQYF,TGTGCCAGCAGCTCTGACCGGGTCGGGACCTACGAGCAGTACTTC
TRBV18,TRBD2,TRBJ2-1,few,CASSQLGEGTGDNEQFF,TGTGCCAGCTCACAGCTCGGGGAGGGAACGGGCGACAATGAGCAGTTCTTC